This T cell receptor beta chain was obtained from a study of OX40 agonist ivuxolimab in advanced cancers. Profiled with immunoSEQ multiplex PCR; TCRdb holds only in-frame clones, not every one. The table has some 70,000 clones, 80% to 95% seen once. The CDR3 extends over 16 amino acids. Germline values: CDR1 WNHNN, CDR2 SYGVQD (reference sequence). This TCR was sampled from an adult with an advanced solid tumor such as melanoma, head and neck, liver or kidney cancer. Sequencing was performed on CD4+ or CD8+ T cells sorted from blood, taken in a trial of the OX40 agonist ivuxolimab. The chain couples TRBV10-1 to TRBJ2-5, with D possibly being TRBD2 (7 bases). The J call is doubtful: the DNA matches TRBJ2-7 better. The CDR3 nucleotides read TGCGCCAGCAGTGAGTCGCGGCAGGGGCGGGGGCGCGAGCAGTACTTC. It codes for CASSESRQGRGREQYF.